A single sample is the source of the 22 T cell receptor beta chains below, sequenced in a study of T cell responses to AZD1222 COVID-19 vaccine. The assay was immunoSEQ multiplex PCR, and TCRdb's table has in-frame clones only and misses some. The data hold 90,000 to 140,000 clones, with approximately 90% observed a single time. Source: peripheral blood, taken on day 0 of AZD1222 vaccination. These receptors originate from an adult in good health.

Comment on this clone: An end of the junction differs from the germline gene, which may be a read error. The J gene is TRBJ2-5, the V gene TRBV7-7; D perhaps matches TRBD2 (6 bases). The CDR3 length is 15 residues. Germline loops: CDR1 SSHAT, CDR2 FNYEAQ (reference sequence). CDR3 residues: CASSPPGEITETQYF. The CDR3 DNA reads TGTGCTAGCAGCCCCCCGGGGGAGATTACAGAGACCCAGTACTTC.

The chain employs TRBV27 and TRBJ2-1, with D possibly called TRBD1 or TRBD2 (5 bases each). Trimming left V 5 bases short and J 10 bases short, with 24 bases between. The CDR3 is 16 amino acids. Per germline, CDR1 MNHEY and CDR2 SMNVEV (reference sequence). The CDR3 here is CASSQPSAGSWGEQFF. CDR3 nucleotide sequence: TGTGCCAGCAGTCAACCCTCCGCCGGGTCCTGGGGGGAGCAGTTCTTC.

The chain uses TRBV7-8 and TRBJ2-2; 10 bases are shared with TRBD2. The CDR3 runs 17 residues. J was trimmed by 4 bases and V by 3 bases; bases with no gene match: 8. Germline V CDR1 and CDR2: SGHVS, FQNEAQ. CDR3: CASSFESGTSATGELFF. Written as DNA, the CDR3 is TGTGCCAGCAGCTTCGAATCCGGGACTAGCGCCACCGGGGAGCTGTTTTTT.

V and J are TRBV27 and TRBJ2-3; 13 positions match TRBD2. Looked up from germline, CDR1 is MNHEY and CDR2 is SMNVEV (reference sequence). The CDR3 is 17 residues long. With 3 bases clipped from V and 4 bases from J, the junction kept 7 bases outside the gene matches. Written as DNA, the CDR3 is TGTGCCAGCAGTTTTTGGACTAGCGGGAGTCGTGCAGATACGCAGTATTTT. Translation gives CASSFWTSGSRADTQYF.

The chain has TRBV15 and TRBJ2-6; no firm D call. The V and J ends lost 6 bases and 0 bases respectively, with 3 bases between them. The CDR3 spans 13 residues. Germline loops: CDR1 LNHNV, CDR2 YYDKDF (reference sequence). CDR3 DNA: TGTGCCACCAGGGGCTCTGGGGCCAACGTCCTGACTTTC. Translating it yields CATRGSGANVLTF.

This clone was observed once. The rearrangement joins TRBV20-1 to TRBJ2-1; D is unresolved. Germline assignment: CDR1 DFQATT and CDR2 SNEGSKA (reference sequence). This CDR3 is 14 amino acids long. Deletions cut 3 bases from V and 6 bases from J, with 15 bases between. CDR3 DNA sequence: TGCAGTGCTAGTAGTGACTCCCCTCGCAATGAGCAGTTCTTC. Its translation is CSASSDSPRNEQFF.

The rearrangement links TRBV6-5 to TRBJ2-2, with D hard to call. V was trimmed by 0 bases and J by 0 bases, leaving 8 bases between them. From germline, CDR1 is MNHEY and CDR2 SVGAGI. The CDR3 is 16 amino acids. The CDR3 is CASSYSQASNTGELFF. CDR3 bases: TGTGCCAGCAGTTACTCGCAGGCTTCGAACACCGGGGAGCTGTTTTTT.

The chain has TRBV5-1 and TRBJ2-7, with 11 bases fitting TRBD2. After removal of 0 bases from V and 5 bases from J, the junction contained 4 bases not matched to a gene. The CDR3 is 15 amino acids. The germline gives CDR1 SGHRS, CDR2 YFSETQ. CDR3 loop: CASSLGLAGLNEQYF. The DNA of the CDR3 is TGCGCCAGCAGCTTGGGACTAGCGGGATTGAACGAGCAGTACTTC.

This chain connects TRBV24-1 to TRBJ2-7, with D tentatively TRBD1 (6 bases). Trimming removed 4 bases at V and 0 bases at J, with 15 bases between. There are 16 residues in the CDR3. The germline V gene has CDR1 KGHDR and CDR2 SFDVKD. The CDR3 nucleotides read TGTGCCACCAGTGACACAGGGTCCGCAAGCTCCTACGAGCAGTACTTC. Translation gives CATSDTGSASSYEQYF.

Here the CDR3 DNA reads TGTGCCAGCAGACGAGGGGACATCTACGAGCAGTACTTC. Translation: CASRRGDIYEQYF. V usage is TRBV6-5 and J usage is TRBJ2-7; tentative D call: TRBD1 (6 bases). Germline values: CDR1 MNHEY, CDR2 SVGAGI. The CDR3 covers 13 residues. V lost 6 bases, J lost 3 bases, and 12 bases lay in between.

This chain joins TRBV5-6 and TRBJ2-5; no clear D gene. V dropped 3 bases and J dropped 7 bases, with 10 bases sitting between them. This CDR3 region has 12 residues. CDR1 is SGHDT and CDR2 is YYEEEE in the germline V gene. The CDR3 loop is CASSWGQRTQYF. The DNA for the CDR3 is TGTGCCAGCAGCTGGGGTCAGCGGACCCAGTACTTC. The full variable domain, with the rest looked up from reference TRBV5-6 and TRBJ2-5, is DAGVTQSPTHLIKTRGQQVTLRCSPKSGHDTVSWYQQALGQGPQFIFQYYEEEERQRGNFPDRFSGHQFPNYSSELNVNALLLGDSALYLCASSWGQRTQYFGPGTRLLVL.

This chain connects TRBV2 to TRBJ2-2, with D unresolved. Germline lookup yields CDR1 SNHLY and CDR2 FYNNEI. Trimming shortened V by 1 base and J by 6 bases, and 9 bases separated the two germline ends. This CDR3 region has 14 residues. Here the CDR3 DNA reads TGTGCCAGCAGTGAAGGTAGCTGGGCCGGGGAGCTGTTTTTT. It encodes CASSEGSWAGELFF.

The V call is TRBV25-1, the J call TRBJ1-1, with a tentative D call TRBD1 (5 bases). Trimming left V 10 bases short and J 3 bases short, with 18 bases between. Looked up from germline, CDR1 is MGHDK and CDR2 is SYGVNS. The CDR3 sequence is 14 residues long. This chain's CDR3 is CATMGWRGDTEAFF. CDR3 in DNA: TGTGCCACCATGGGCTGGAGAGGGGACACTGAAGCTTTCTTT.

The chain has TRBV24-1 and TRBJ1-1; possible D gene TRBD1, 6 bases. The length of the CDR3 is 13 residues. Deletions cut 6 bases from V and 2 bases from J, with 9 bases between. The germline CDR1 and CDR2 sequences are KGHDR and SFDVKD. CDR3 residues: CATSPGHNTEAFF. CDR3 in DNA: TGTGCCACCAGTCCGGGACATAACACTGAAGCTTTCTTT.

V and J are TRBV2 and TRBJ1-3, with D perhaps matching TRBD1 (5 bases). Deletions cut 3 bases from V and 0 bases from J, with 6 bases between. The CDR3 covers 14 residues. Germline CDR1 SNHLY, CDR2 FYNNEI. This CDR3 reads CASSERGSGNTIYF. The CDR3, as DNA: TGTGCCAGCAGTGAGAGGGGCTCTGGAAACACCATATATTTT.

V usage is TRBV28 and J usage is TRBJ2-5; D possibly corresponds to TRBD2 (6 bases). V shed 4 bases and J shed 5 bases, with 17 bases lying between them. This CDR3 is built from 15 residues. Germline assignment: CDR1 MDHEN and CDR2 SYDVKM. This chain's CDR3 is CASSSPLGGGETQYF. CDR3 in DNA: TGTGCCAGCAGTTCCCCCCTGGGTGGAGGGGAGACCCAGTACTTC. Filled out from reference TRBV28 and TRBJ2-5, the complete variable domain reads DVKVTQSSRYLVKRTGEKVFLECVQDMDHENMFWYRQDPGLGLRLIYFSYDVKMKEKGDIPEGYSVSREKKERFSLILESASTNQTSMYLCASSSPLGGGETQYFGPGTRLLVL.

The CDR3: CASSTTEHEQFF. DNA for the CDR3: TGTGCCAGCTCAACCACGGAGCATGAGCAGTTCTTC. The chain uses TRBV18 and TRBJ2-1, with D hard to call. CDR1 is KGHSH and CDR2 is LQKENI in the germline V gene. The CDR3 consists of 12 residues. Trimming removed 5 bases from V and 8 bases from J, with 10 bases in between.

V and J are TRBV5-1 and TRBJ2-7; D is unclear. Germline assignment: CDR1 SGHRS and CDR2 YFSETQ. Trimming shortened V by 4 bases and J by 5 bases, and 10 bases separated the two germline ends. CDR3 length equals 12 residues. CDR3 sequence reads: CASSEDGHEQYF. CDR3 in DNA: TGCGCCAGCAGCGAGGACGGTCACGAGCAGTACTTC.

DNA of the CDR3: TGTGCCACCAAAAACCCGGGGGGTCCCCGGGCCCAGCATTTT. Its translation: CATKNPGGPRAQHF. This chain connects TRBV19 to TRBJ1-5; possibly TRBD1 for D (5 bases). V gave up 10 bases and J gave up 11 bases, with 24 bases separating them. The length of the CDR3 is 14 residues. The V gene's germline CDR1 is LNHDA and CDR2 SQIVND (reference sequence).

Only a few counts were recorded for this clone. The chain recombines TRBV20-1 with TRBJ1-2; D is unclear. Germline V gives CDR1 DFQATT, CDR2 SNEGSKA (reference sequence). The V gene lost 1 base and the J gene lost 6 bases, with 6 bases spanning the gap. The CDR3 consists of 11 residues. The CDR3 here is CSARVRNGYTF. DNA for the CDR3: TGCAGTGCTAGAGTTCGGAATGGCTACACCTTC.

The CDR3 region is CASLAGGSYEQYF. Here the CDR3 DNA reads TGTGCCAGCCTGGCGGGAGGTTCCTACGAGCAGTACTTC. The chain is built from TRBV28 and TRBJ2-7, with 8 bases matching TRBD2. After removal of 8 bases from V and 1 base from J, the junction contained 4 bases not matched to a gene. CDR3 size: 13 residues. CDR1 and CDR2 from the germline V gene are MDHEN and SYDVKM. Full variable domain (remainder filled in from reference TRBV28 and TRBJ2-7): DVKVTQSSRYLVKRTGEKVFLECVQDMDHENMFWYRQDPGLGLRLIYFSYDVKMKEKGDIPEGYSVSREKKERFSLILESASTNQTSMYLCASLAGGSYEQYFGPGTRLTVT.

The chain uses TRBV28 and TRBJ2-1, with 13 nucleotides matching TRBD2. With 5 bases clipped from V and 4 bases from J, the junction kept 20 bases outside the gene matches. This CDR3 spans 21 amino acids. Germline CDR1 reads MDHEN; CDR2 reads SYDVKM. CDR3: CASSTTGNIGLAGEAYNEQFF. CDR3 bases: TGTGCCAGCAGTACCACCGGGAACATAGGACTAGCGGGAGAGGCATACAATGAGCAGTTCTTC.